This T cell receptor (beta chain) originates from a study of shared clonotypes between healthy human individuals (dated by TCRdb to 2020 to 2021). The study in broad terms: Two women and a few men aged 18 to 49 years were included in the cohort. To increase sequencing depth and limit assay-specific biases, different laboratories used diverse techniques to prepare libraries and sequence TCR repertoires. Per donor, leukapheresis produced somewhere between about 0.94 and 9.5 billion PBMCs. Blood TCR repertoires of roughly five healthy adults were deeply sequenced to estimate repertoire size and the extent of clonotype sharing between individuals. For each donor, CD4 naive and CD4 memory were each run on three plates, CD8 naive on two plates, and CD8 memory on one plate.

Using the deep immunoSEQ assay, multiplex PCR amplified TCR CDR3 regions from genomic DNA. Extracted genomic DNA from each cell subset was distributed evenly across all wells of several immunoSEQ 96-well plates, and each plate was treated as a replicate. For sorted subsets, roughly 200 ng genomic DNA, equal to 30,000 or so T cell genomes, was loaded into each replicate PCR. Purified libraries were quantified with a Qubit 3.0 fluorometer, sized on a Bioanalyzer 2100, and re-quantified with the KAPA Library Quantification kit. A separate single-read 150-cycle Illumina NextSeq 550 flow cell was used to sequence each immunoSEQ 96-well plate. Processing in the source paper ran as follows. The immunoSEQ output contained only junctional sequences without quality scores, so filtering could not match that applied to full-length reads. To assign V/J genes and CDR3, sequences were annotated using PyIR, a Python wrapper for IgBLAST v1.9, with IMGT germline references. Reads with weak V/J assignments (E-value above 1e-6), missing CDR3, stop codons, out-of-frame junctions, or ambiguous translated residues were removed. A V3J clonotype was defined by an identical inferred V gene, J gene, and CDR3 amino acid sequence. To compute the percentage overlap between repertoires, the number of shared unique clonotypes was divided by the size of the smaller repertoire. Richness of each repertoire was evaluated using RTK rarefaction, the Chao1 estimator, and Recon v2.1 estimates of unobserved clonotypes. Generation probabilities for all TCRbeta clonotypes obtained by the gDNA method from a few donors were computed using OLGA. TCRdb took this table from immuneACCESS and kept in-frame rearrangements with V and J called. Such tables lack part of the clones; where checked against another copy, unresolved V genes explain under half of the gap, and the rest is unexplained. Clone size and V and J calls were adopted from that table, with D and trimming inferred from the DNA. This sample has approximately 500,000 clones in its table, and roughly 95% of those were observed once. The ten top clones hold 0.06% of the sample.

The investigation overall reported the following: When a handful of donors were compared, the shared fraction of clonotypes was around 5% for naive CD4, more than 3% for naive CD8, 2% to 2.5% for memory CD4, and 0.3% to 0.5% for memory CD8. The genetic and exposure-history diversity represented was limited by the small number of donors. Clonotypes shared by all four sorted-subset donors showed higher generation probabilities than non-shared clonotypes. Naive subsets generally had larger estimated clonotype richness than memory subsets did. Only blood was sampled, and tissue TCR repertoires likely differ from those in blood. Pairwise subsampling indicated that sequencing depth was expected to affect the degree of clonotype sharing among donors. Incomplete sequencing was indicated by rarefaction of sorted-subset datasets, despite the large sequencing depth.

Donors were healthy HIV-negative adults with no recently reported acute infections or vaccinations. Every donor was a Caucasian adult residing in Nashville, Tennessee, USA. CD4+ T cells were enriched by magnetic negative selection; naive cells were then positively selected on CD45RA, and the negative fraction formed the memory subset. Blood was collected by leukapheresis, and PBMCs were isolated by Ficoll-Histopaque density gradient centrifugation and then cryopreserved in liquid nitrogen vapor phase. Purity and quantity of every magnetically sorted T cell population were checked by analytical flow cytometry. Genomic DNA was isolated from each sorted fraction and quantified by UV absorbance on a Nanodrop 2000c. This clone appeared once. The specificity of this receptor is unknown. No quality values exist for individual bases; no much larger clone is one base distant. Trimming removed 5 bases from V and 3 bases from J, leaving 16 bases between the germline ends. Taken from cysteine to phenylalanine, the CDR3 has 15 residues. The CDR3 DNA has 45 bases and is translated from base 1. CDR1 and CDR2 are drawn from the germline V gene: MNHNS, SASEGT.

Recombination linked TRBV6-1 to TRBJ1-2; no D gene is confidently identified. This receptor was taken from a woman in her thirties in good health. The sequenced sample was naive CD4+ T cells sorted from blood. In the paper's terms, the cell subset or site label means: CD45RA+ positively selected. In nucleotides, the sequence is TGTGCCAGCAGTAAAAACGGGGTAGGCGACTATGGCTACACCTTC. Translated, it gives CASSKNGVGDYGYTF.